This T cell receptor beta chain came from a study of T cell repertoires in cytomegalovirus infection (dated by TCRdb to about 2019). Describing the broader study: Donor HLA type was relevant to the analysis, because carriage of CMV infection together with the matching HLA type was indicated by public TCR beta signatures.

Concerning this clonotype: Its antigen remains undetermined. No base quality values were provided; no much bigger clone lies one nucleotide off.

The germline V end is reduced by 4 bases and the J end by 8 bases; junction bases left unmatched: 5. The germline V gene (reference sequence) specifies SGHNT as CDR1 and YYREEE as CDR2. Taken from cysteine to phenylalanine, the CDR3 has 15 residues. Just the 45-base CDR3 DNA is kept, in frame starting at base 1. For sequencing, an Illumina HiSeq 1500 was employed. TCRdb reran the public reads through fastp at Q25 and MiXCR, keeping productive beta chains. Duplicate CDR3 protein sequences are folded into a single record with the most common DNA and genes. Across this sample there are approximately 170,000 distinct CDR3 sequences, with roughly an eighth seen only once. Roughly a quarter of the sample is taken by the ten largest. On the study overall, not on this receptor specifically: Cumulative frequency of public TCR beta family members discriminated carriers of CMV infection plus the relevant HLA type in this cohort and an independent approximately 350-donor cohort. The ex vivo response was dominated by HLA-C-restricted CMV-specific TCR beta clonotypes, and the single most frequent clonotype in two of eight donors was supplied by these HLA-C-restricted clonotypes.

Recombination joined TRBV5-4 with TRBJ2-1; TRBD2 lines up with 14 middle nucleotides. This clonotype originated in a human donor in good health (CMV status not recorded). Some clones in this sample may be carry-over from other donors' samples. Sequenced input: PBMCs. The CDR3 amino acid sequence is: CASSEPGLAGDEQFF. In nucleotides, the sequence is TGTGCCAGCAGCGAACCGGGACTAGCGGGAGATGAGCAGTTCTTC. Extended through the reference TRBV5-4 and TRBJ2-1 proteins, this CDR3 yields the full variable domain: ETGVTQSPTHLIKTRGQQVTLRCSSQSGHNTVSWYQQALGQGPQFIFQYYREEENGRGNFPPRFSGLQFPNYSSELNVNALELDDSALYLCASSEPGLAGDEQFFGPGTRLTVL.